These T cell receptor beta chains were read from a single sample in a study of T cells in localized non-small cell lung cancer. The method was immunoSEQ multiplex PCR; TCRdb's version includes in-frame clones alone and lacks a portion of them. The table has approximately 23,000 clones, roughly 90% seen once. This material consisted of PBMCs, taken before any cancer treatment. These receptors originate from a man aged 40 to 75 with stage II lung adenocarcinoma. CDR3s include the opening cysteine and the closing phenylalanine or tryptophan. A D gene is named only where the DNA matches it firmly. Clone size is stated in some rows and not others, as once, few, many or a class when expanded.

V gene: TRBV19
D gene: TRBD1
clone size: .
J gene: TRBJ2-7
CDR3 DNA: TGTGCCAGTAGTATGGTGGGGACAGGCCTCTACGAGCAGTACTTC
CDR3 protein: CASSMVGTGLYEQYF

V gene: TRBV6-1
D gene: TRBD1
clone size: few
J gene: TRBJ2-7
CDR3 DNA: TGTGCCAGCAGCCTTCAGGGGGAGACCTACGAGCAGTACTTC
CDR3 protein: CASSLQGETYEQYF

V gene: TRBV5-1
D gene: TRBD1
clone size: .
J gene: TRBJ2-6
CDR3 DNA: TGCGCCAGCAGCTTGTGGGGACAGGGATCAGGGGCCAACGTCCTGACTTTC
CDR3 protein: CASSLWGQGSGANVLTF

V gene: TRBV5-1
D gene: TRBD1
clone size: .
J gene: TRBJ1-2
CDR3 DNA: TGCGCCAGCAGCTCGACAGGGACGTTTGGCTACACCTTC
CDR3 protein: CASSSTGTFGYTF

V gene: TRBV5-6
D gene: .
clone size: .
J gene: TRBJ2-7
CDR3 DNA: TGTGCCAGCAGCTTGGCTGTTGGGTCTTACGAGCAGTACTTC
CDR3 protein: CASSLAVGSYEQYF

V gene: TRBV29-1
D gene: .
clone size: .
J gene: TRBJ2-5
CDR3 DNA: TGCAGCGTTGAACGGGGGCCGGGAACCCAGTACTTC
CDR3 protein: CSVERGPGTQYF

V gene: TRBV28
D gene: .
clone size: .
J gene: TRBJ1-1
CDR3 DNA: TGTGCCAGCAGTGTCGCGTCGGGGGCAAGGACTGAAGCTTTCTTT
CDR3 protein: CASSVASGARTEAFF

V gene: TRBV9
D gene: .
clone size: once
J gene: TRBJ2-2
CDR3 DNA: TGTGCCAGCAGCGCTGCTCTGCTAGGGGAGCTGTTTTTT
CDR3 protein: CASSAALLGELFF

V gene: TRBV11-3
D gene: TRBD1
clone size: .
J gene: TRBJ1-2
CDR3 DNA: TGTGCCAGCAGCTCGTCAAGGACAGGGGCCGCTGGCTACACCTTC
CDR3 protein: CASSSSRTGAAGYTF

V gene: TRBV30
D gene: TRBD2
clone size: .
J gene: TRBJ2-7
CDR3 DNA: TGTGCCTGGAGCAAAGTAGCGGGAGGCTACGAGCAGTACTTC
CDR3 protein: CAWSKVAGGYEQYF

V gene: TRBV7-2
D gene: TRBD1
clone size: .
J gene: TRBJ1-4
CDR3 DNA: TGTGCCAGCAGCCCGAATGGACAGGGCACTAATGAAAAACTGTTTTTT
CDR3 protein: CASSPNGQGTNEKLFF

V gene: TRBV6-4
D gene: .
clone size: .
J gene: TRBJ2-3
CDR3 DNA: TGTGCCAGCAGTGACTCGGGTGCAGATACGCAGTATTTT
CDR3 protein: CASSDSGADTQYF

V gene: TRBV6-1
D gene: .
clone size: .
J gene: TRBJ1-5
CDR3 DNA: TGTGCCAGCAGAACTTGGACAGTGGGGCCCCAGCATTTT
CDR3 protein: CASRTWTVGPQHF

V gene: TRBV4-2
D gene: .
clone size: .
J gene: TRBJ1-5
CDR3 DNA: TGTGCCAGCAGCTTATACCCAGCCCCCGATGAGCCCCAGCATTTT
CDR3 protein: CASSLYPAPDEPQHF

V gene: TRBV6-5
D gene: .
clone size: .
J gene: TRBJ2-2
CDR3 DNA: TGTGCCAGCAGTTACGCTACAGTGGCCGGGGAGCTGTTTTTT
CDR3 protein: CASSYATVAGELFF

V gene: TRBV4-1
D gene: TRBD2
clone size: .
J gene: TRBJ2-7
CDR3 DNA: TGCGCCAGCAGCCAAGAAGGGTCTTTGGGGGGGACGTCCTACGAGCAGTACTTC
CDR3 protein: CASSQEGSLGGTSYEQYF

V gene: TRBV4-1
D gene: .
clone size: .
J gene: TRBJ1-4
CDR3 DNA: TGCGCCAGCAGCCAAGAATCGAAGGCAGCGGGGGCTAATGAAAAACTGTTTTTT
CDR3 protein: CASSQESKAAGANEKLFF

V gene: TRBV5-1
D gene: .
clone size: .
J gene: TRBJ2-5
CDR3 DNA: TGCGCCAGCAGCTCGTCCGCCTGGGGAGAGACCCAGTACTTC
CDR3 protein: CASSSSAWGETQYF

V gene: TRBV4-3
D gene: .
clone size: .
J gene: TRBJ2-7
CDR3 DNA: TGCGCCAGCAGCCAAGAAAGAGGGTCCTCCGAGCAGTACTTC
CDR3 protein: CASSQERGSSEQYF

V gene: TRBV19
D gene: .
clone size: .
J gene: TRBJ1-4
CDR3 DNA: TGTGCCAGTAGTATAGGATCCGGGCAGATTTTTGCAACTAATGAAAAACTGTTTTTT
CDR3 protein: CASSIGSGQIFATNEKLFF

V gene: TRBV28
D gene: TRBD1
clone size: .
J gene: TRBJ1-4
CDR3 DNA: TGTGCCAGCACTAGACAGGGGCCGAATGAAAAACTGTTTTTT
CDR3 protein: CASTRQGPNEKLFF

V gene: TRBV9
D gene: TRBD1
clone size: .
J gene: TRBJ2-3
CDR3 DNA: TGTGCCAGCAGCGTAGGGGACAGGATTGCAGATACGCAGTATTTT
CDR3 protein: CASSVGDRIADTQYF

V gene: TRBV7-2
D gene: .
clone size: .
J gene: TRBJ2-2
CDR3 DNA: TGTGCCAGCAGCTTGCGACAATACACCGGGGAGCTGTTTTTT
CDR3 protein: CASSLRQYTGELFF

V gene: TRBV19
D gene: .
clone size: .
J gene: TRBJ1-2
CDR3 DNA: TGTGCCAGTAGTCTCAGCCCTAACTATGGCTACACCTTC
CDR3 protein: CASSLSPNYGYTF

V gene: TRBV6-4
D gene: TRBD2
clone size: .
J gene: TRBJ2-1
CDR3 DNA: TGTGCCAGCAGCCCCGGGACTAGCGGCCACAATGAGCAGTTCTTC
CDR3 protein: CASSPGTSGHNEQFF

V gene: TRBV2
D gene: TRBD1
clone size: .
J gene: TRBJ2-1
CDR3 DNA: TGTGCCAGCAGCGCGCTGGACAGGGGATACAATGAGCAGTTCTTC
CDR3 protein: CASSALDRGYNEQFF

V gene: TRBV6-1
D gene: TRBD1
clone size: .
J gene: TRBJ1-1
CDR3 DNA: TGTGCCAGCAGTGAAGCGGTTTGGACAGGGGATGACACTGAAGCTTTCTTT
CDR3 protein: CASSEAVWTGDDTEAFF

V gene: TRBV19
D gene: TRBD1
clone size: few
J gene: TRBJ2-3
CDR3 DNA: TGTGCCAGTAGACTGGGACAGATGCAGTATTTT
CDR3 protein: CASRLGQMQYF

V gene: TRBV5-8
D gene: TRBD2
clone size: .
J gene: TRBJ2-2
CDR3 DNA: TGTGCCAGCAGCACAGGACTAGCGAACACCGGGGAGCTGTTTTTT
CDR3 protein: CASSTGLANTGELFF

V gene: TRBV28
D gene: .
clone size: .
J gene: TRBJ2-5
CDR3 DNA: TGTGCCAGCACCCTCGCACAGTTCCAAGAGACCCAGTACTTC
CDR3 protein: CASTLAQFQETQYF

V gene: TRBV6-1
D gene: .
clone size: .
J gene: TRBJ2-5
CDR3 DNA: TGTGCCAGCATGCGGGGAAGCCAAGAGACCCAGTACTTC
CDR3 protein: CASMRGSQETQYF

V gene: TRBV28
D gene: .
clone size: .
J gene: TRBJ1-5
CDR3 DNA: TGTGCCAGCAGTTGGGGTGGACTGTCTCGCGTGGCAGATCAGCCCCAGCATTTT
CDR3 protein: CASSWGGLSRVADQPQHF

V gene: TRBV6-1
D gene: TRBD2
clone size: .
J gene: TRBJ2-7
CDR3 DNA: TGTGCCAGCAGTGAAGGGGCGGGAGGGCCCCACGAGCAGTACTTC
CDR3 protein: CASSEGAGGPHEQYF

V gene: TRBV6-5
D gene: TRBD2
clone size: .
J gene: TRBJ2-3
CDR3 DNA: TGTGCCCCGGGGCGGGGGGGGACAGATACGCAGTATTTT
CDR3 protein: CAPGRGGTDTQYF

V gene: TRBV11-3
D gene: .
clone size: .
J gene: TRBJ2-2
CDR3 DNA: TGTGCCAGCAGCTTCTTTGGGGGCACCGGGGAGCTGTTTTTT
CDR3 protein: CASSFFGGTGELFF

V gene: TRBV18
D gene: .
clone size: .
J gene: TRBJ1-6
CDR3 DNA: TGTGCCAGCTCCCTCATAGGCCTAGATTCACCCCTCCACTTT
CDR3 protein: CASSLIGLDSPLHF

V gene: TRBV7-6
D gene: .
clone size: .
J gene: TRBJ2-1
CDR3 DNA: TGTGCCAGCAGCTCCCGGGCCGGATACAATGAGCAGTTCTTC
CDR3 protein: CASSSRAGYNEQFF